Reported below is one TCR beta chain. Its antigen remains unknown. The authors ran a second PCR of about 6 to 11 cycles using a sample-barcoded 5' primer and a J-beta primer mix. TCRdb reprocessed the 5' RACE reads via MiXCR and lists one record per CDR3 protein. The table lists a few hundred thousand distinct CDR3 sequences, over 45% of them singletons. Peripheral blood, about 10 milliliters per donor, was collected. Total RNA, at least 5.5 micrograms per sample, was extracted from PBMCs. The sample comes from a study of blood T cells in healthy people across ages. Findings and limits, study-wide: Using unsorted PBMCs precluded a conclusive naive versus antigen-experienced comparison. There was no known CMV status for donors, so expanded clonotype changes were possibly confounded.

This TCR was recovered from a man in his 60s in good health. Sequenced input: blood.

CDR3 DNA sequence: TGTGCCAGCAGTTTCCCGGCGAGCGGGAGTCTCGACGAGCAGTACTTC. Translated: CASSFPASGSLDEQYF. The gene calls are TRBV28 and TRBJ2-7, with 8 nucleotides matching TRBD2. V shed 3 bases, J shed 5 bases, and the junction held 12 bases outside the gene matches. Germline assignment: CDR1 MDHEN and CDR2 SYDVKM. The CDR3 spans 16 residues.